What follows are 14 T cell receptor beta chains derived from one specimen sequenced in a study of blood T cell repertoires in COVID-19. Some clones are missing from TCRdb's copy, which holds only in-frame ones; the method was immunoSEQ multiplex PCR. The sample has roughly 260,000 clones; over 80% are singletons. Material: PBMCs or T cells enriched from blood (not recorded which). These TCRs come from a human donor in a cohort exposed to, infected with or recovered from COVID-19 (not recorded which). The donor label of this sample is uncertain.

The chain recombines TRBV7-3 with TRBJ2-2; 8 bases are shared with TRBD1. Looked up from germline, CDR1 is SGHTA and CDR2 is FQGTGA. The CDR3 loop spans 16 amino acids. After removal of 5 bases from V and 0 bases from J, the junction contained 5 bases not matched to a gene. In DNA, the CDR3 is TGTGCCAGCAGCCCCGGACAGGGAGCGAACACCGGGGAGCTGTTTTTT. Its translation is CASSPGQGANTGELFF.

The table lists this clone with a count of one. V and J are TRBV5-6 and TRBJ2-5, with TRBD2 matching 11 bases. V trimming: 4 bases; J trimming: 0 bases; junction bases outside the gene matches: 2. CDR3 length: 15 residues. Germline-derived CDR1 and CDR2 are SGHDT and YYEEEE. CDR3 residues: CASSGGLADQETQYF. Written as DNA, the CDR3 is TGTGCCAGCAGCGGGGGACTAGCGGACCAAGAGACCCAGTACTTC.

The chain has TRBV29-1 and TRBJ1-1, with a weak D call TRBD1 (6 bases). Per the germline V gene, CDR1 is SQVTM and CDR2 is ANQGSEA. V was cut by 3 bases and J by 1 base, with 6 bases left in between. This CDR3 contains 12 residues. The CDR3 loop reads CSVDRGNTEAFF. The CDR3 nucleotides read TGCAGCGTTGACAGGGGGAACACTGAAGCTTTCTTT.

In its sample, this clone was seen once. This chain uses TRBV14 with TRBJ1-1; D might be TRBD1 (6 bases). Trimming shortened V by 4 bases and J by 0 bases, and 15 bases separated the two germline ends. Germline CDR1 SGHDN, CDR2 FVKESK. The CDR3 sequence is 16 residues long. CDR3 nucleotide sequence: TGTGCCAGCAGCCGACGGACAGTACCTTTGAACACTGAAGCTTTCTTT. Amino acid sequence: CASSRRTVPLNTEAFF.

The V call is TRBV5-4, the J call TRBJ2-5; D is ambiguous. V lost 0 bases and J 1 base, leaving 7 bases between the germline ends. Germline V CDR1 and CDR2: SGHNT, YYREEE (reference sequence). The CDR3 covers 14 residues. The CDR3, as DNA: TGTGCCAGCAGCTTGGTAGGCGGCCAAGAGACCCAGTACTTC. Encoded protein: CASSLVGGQETQYF.

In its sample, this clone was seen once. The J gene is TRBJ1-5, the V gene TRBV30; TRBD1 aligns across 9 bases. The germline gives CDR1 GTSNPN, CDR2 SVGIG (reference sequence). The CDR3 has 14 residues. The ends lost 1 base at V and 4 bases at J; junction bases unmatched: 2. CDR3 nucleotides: TGTGCCTGGAGTGGACAGGGGGGGAATCAGCCCCAGCATTTT. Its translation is CAWSGQGGNQPQHF.

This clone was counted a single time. The DNA of the CDR3 is TGTGCCATCGTTACACCTGGAAACACCATATATTTT. Its translation is CAIVTPGNTIYF. The chain links TRBV10-3 to TRBJ1-3; D gene ambiguous. Germline lookup yields CDR1 ENHRY and CDR2 SYGVKD. V was pared by 8 bases and J by 2 bases, with 7 bases between. CDR3 length: 12 residues.

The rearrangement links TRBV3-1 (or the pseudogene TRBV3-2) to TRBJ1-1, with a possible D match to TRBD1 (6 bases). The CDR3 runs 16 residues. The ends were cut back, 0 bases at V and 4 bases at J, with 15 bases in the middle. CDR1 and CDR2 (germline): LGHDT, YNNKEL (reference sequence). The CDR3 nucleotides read TGTGCCAGCAGCCAAGATAATCACAGGGTGGGCACTGAAGCTTTCTTT. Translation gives CASSQDNHRVGTEAFF.

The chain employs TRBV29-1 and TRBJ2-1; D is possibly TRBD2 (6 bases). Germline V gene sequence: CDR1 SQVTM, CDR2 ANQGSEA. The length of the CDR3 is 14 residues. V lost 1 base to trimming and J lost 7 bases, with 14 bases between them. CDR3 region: CSVEGGRGSNEQFF. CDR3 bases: TGCAGCGTTGAAGGGGGACGGGGGTCGAATGAGCAGTTCTTC.

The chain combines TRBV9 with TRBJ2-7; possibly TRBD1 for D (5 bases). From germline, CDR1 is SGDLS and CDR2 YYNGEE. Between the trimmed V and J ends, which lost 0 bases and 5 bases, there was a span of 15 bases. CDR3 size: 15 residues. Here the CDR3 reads CASSVVDSPVNEQYF. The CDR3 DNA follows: TGTGCCAGCAGCGTAGTCGACAGTCCCGTGAACGAGCAGTACTTC.

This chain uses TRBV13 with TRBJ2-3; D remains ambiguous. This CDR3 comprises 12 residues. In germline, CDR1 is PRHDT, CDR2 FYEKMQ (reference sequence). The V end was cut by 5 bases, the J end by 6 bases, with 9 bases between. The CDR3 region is CASSQDWDTQYF. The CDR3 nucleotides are TGTGCCAGCAGCCAAGACTGGGATACGCAGTATTTT.

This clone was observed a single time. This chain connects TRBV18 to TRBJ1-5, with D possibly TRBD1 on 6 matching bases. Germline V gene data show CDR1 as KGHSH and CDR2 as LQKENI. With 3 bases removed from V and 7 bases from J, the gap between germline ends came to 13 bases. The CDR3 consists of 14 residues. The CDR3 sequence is CASSPGTGMQPQHF. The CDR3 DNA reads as TGTGCCAGCTCACCCGGAACAGGGATGCAGCCCCAGCATTTT.

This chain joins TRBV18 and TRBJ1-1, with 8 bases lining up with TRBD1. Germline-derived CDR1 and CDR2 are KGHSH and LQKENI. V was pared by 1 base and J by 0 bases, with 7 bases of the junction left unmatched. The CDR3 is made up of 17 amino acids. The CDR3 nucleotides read TGTGCCAGCTCACCACGAGGACAGGGTTCCGTGAACACTGAAGCTTTCTTT. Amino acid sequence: CASSPRGQGSVNTEAFF.

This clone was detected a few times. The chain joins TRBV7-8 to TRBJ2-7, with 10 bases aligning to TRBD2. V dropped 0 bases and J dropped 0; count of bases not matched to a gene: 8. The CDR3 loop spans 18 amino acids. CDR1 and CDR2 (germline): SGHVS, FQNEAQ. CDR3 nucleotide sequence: TGTGCCAGCAGCTTAGCAGCTAGCGGGGGTTTCCACTCCTACGAGCAGTACTTC. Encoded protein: CASSLAASGGFHSYEQYF.